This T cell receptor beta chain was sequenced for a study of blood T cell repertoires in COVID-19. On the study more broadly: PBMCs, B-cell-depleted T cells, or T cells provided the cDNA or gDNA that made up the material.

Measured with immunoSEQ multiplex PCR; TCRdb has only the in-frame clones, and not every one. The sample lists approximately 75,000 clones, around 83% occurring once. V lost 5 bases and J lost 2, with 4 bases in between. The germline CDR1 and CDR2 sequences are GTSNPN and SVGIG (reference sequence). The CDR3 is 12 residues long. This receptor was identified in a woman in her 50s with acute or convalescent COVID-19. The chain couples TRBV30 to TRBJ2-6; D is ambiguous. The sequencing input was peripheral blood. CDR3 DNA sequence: TGTGCCTGGGAGGCTGGGGCCAACGTCCTGACTTTC. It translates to CAWEAGANVLTF.